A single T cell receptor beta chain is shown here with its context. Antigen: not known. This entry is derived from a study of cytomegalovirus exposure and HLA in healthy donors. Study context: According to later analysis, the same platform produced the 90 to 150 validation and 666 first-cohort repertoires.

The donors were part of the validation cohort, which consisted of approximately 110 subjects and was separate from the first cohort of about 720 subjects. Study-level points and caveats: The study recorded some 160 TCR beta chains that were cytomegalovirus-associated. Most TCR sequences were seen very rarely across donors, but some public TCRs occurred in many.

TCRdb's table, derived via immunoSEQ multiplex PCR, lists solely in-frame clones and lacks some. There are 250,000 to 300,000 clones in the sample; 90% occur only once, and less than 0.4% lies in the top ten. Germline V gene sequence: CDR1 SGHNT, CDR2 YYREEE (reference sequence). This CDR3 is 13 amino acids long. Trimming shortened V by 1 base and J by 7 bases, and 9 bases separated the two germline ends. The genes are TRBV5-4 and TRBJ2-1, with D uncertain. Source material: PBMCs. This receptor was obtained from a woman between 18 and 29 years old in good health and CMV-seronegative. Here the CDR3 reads CASSLSRANEQFF. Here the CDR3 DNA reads TGTGCCAGCAGCTTGAGTCGAGCGAATGAGCAGTTCTTC.